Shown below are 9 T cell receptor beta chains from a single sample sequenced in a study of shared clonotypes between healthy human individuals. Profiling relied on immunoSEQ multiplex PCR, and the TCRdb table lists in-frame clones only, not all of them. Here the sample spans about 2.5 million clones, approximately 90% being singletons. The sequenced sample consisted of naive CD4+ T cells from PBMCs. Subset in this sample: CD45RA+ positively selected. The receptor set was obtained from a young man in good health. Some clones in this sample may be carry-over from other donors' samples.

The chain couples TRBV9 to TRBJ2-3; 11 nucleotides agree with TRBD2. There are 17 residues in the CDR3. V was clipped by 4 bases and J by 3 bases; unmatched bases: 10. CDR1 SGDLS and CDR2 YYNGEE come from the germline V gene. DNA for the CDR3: TGTGCCAGCAGCTTCTCCGAGACTAGCGGGATTACAGATACGCAGTATTTT. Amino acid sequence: CASSFSETSGITDTQYF.

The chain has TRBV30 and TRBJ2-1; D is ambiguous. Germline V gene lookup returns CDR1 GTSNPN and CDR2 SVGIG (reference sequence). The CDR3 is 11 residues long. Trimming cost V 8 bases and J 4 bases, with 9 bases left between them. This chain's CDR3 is CALSPYNEQFF. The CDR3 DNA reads TGTGCCCTTAGCCCTTACAATGAGCAGTTCTTC.

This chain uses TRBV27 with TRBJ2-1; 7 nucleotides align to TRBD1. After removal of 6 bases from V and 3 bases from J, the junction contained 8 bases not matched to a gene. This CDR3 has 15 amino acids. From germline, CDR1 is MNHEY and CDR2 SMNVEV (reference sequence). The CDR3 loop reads CASRHRGNFYNEQFF. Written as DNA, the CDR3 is TGTGCCAGCAGACACAGGGGCAACTTCTACAATGAGCAGTTCTTC.

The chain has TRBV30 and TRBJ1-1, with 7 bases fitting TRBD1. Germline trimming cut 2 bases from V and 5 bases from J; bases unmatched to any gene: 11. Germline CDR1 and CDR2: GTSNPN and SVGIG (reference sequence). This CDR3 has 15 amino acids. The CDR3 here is CAWSIQGGGWTEAFF. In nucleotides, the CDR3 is TGTGCCTGGAGTATTCAGGGGGGAGGGTGGACTGAAGCTTTCTTT.

Here the CDR3 DNA reads TGTGCCAGCAGCGCTCAGGGACAGCTTACAACTAATGAAAAACTGTTTTTT. This translates into CASSAQGQLTTNEKLFF. The chain employs TRBV11-2 and TRBJ1-4; 7 bases agree with TRBD1. The CDR3 spans 17 residues. V shed 5 bases, J shed 0 bases, and the junction held 9 bases outside the gene matches. CDR1 and CDR2 from the germline V gene are SGHAT and FQNNGV.

The CDR3 sequence is CASSLFLSGRGGTQYF. The CDR3, as DNA: TGTGCCAGCAGCTTATTTCTATCCGGTAGGGGCGGTACGCAGTATTTT. This chain joins TRBV11-1 and TRBJ2-3; a possible D gene is TRBD1 (5 bases). The CDR3 runs 16 residues. Trimming took 2 bases from V and 8 from J, leaving 20 bases between them. Germline assignment: CDR1 SGHAT and CDR2 FQDESV (reference sequence).

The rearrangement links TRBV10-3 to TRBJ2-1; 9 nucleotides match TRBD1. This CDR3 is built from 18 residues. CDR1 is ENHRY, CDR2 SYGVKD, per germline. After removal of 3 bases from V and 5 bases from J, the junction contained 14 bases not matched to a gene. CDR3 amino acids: CAISESPIQGAGNNEQFF. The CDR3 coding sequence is TGTGCCATCAGTGAAAGCCCGATACAGGGGGCAGGGAACAATGAGCAGTTCTTC.

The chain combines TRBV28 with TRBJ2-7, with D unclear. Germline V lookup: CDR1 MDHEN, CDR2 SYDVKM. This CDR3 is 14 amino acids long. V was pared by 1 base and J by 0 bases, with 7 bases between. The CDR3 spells CASSLLLASYEQYF. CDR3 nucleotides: TGTGCCAGCAGTTTATTGCTGGCCTCCTACGAGCAGTACTTC. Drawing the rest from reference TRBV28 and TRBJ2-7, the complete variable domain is DVKVTQSSRYLVKRTGEKVFLECVQDMDHENMFWYRQDPGLGLRLIYFSYDVKMKEKGDIPEGYSVSREKKERFSLILESASTNQTSMYLCASSLLLASYEQYFGPGTRLTVT.

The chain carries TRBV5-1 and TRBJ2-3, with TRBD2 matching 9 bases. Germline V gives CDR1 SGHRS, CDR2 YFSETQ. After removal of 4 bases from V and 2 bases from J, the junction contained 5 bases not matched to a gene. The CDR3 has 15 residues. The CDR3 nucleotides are TGCGCCAGCAGCCCGGGACTAGCTGCCACAGATACGCAGTATTTT. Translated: CASSPGLAATDTQYF.